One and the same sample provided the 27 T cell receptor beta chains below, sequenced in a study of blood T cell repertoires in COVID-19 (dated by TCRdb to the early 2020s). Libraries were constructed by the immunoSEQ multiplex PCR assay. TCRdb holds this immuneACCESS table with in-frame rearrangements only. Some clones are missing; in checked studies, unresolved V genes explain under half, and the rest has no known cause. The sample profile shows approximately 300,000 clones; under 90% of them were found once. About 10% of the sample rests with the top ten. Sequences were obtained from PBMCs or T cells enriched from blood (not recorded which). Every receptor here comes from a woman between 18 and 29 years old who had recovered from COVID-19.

The CDR3 DNA reads as TGTGCCAGTACCCCAGGACATAATAATGAAAAACTGTTTTTT. Translation: CASTPGHNNEKLFF. V is TRBV19 and J is TRBJ1-4; TRBD1 is a possible D gene (5 bases). Per germline, CDR1 LNHDA and CDR2 SQIVND (reference sequence). This CDR3 has 14 amino acids. The V and J ends lost 7 bases and 4 bases respectively, with 13 bases between them.

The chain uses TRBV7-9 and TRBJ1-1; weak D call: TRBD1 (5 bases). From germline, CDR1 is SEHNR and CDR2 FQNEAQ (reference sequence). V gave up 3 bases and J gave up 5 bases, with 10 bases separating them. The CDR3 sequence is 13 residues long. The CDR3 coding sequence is TGTGCCAGCAGCTTTTACGGGGGGACTGAAGCTTTCTTT. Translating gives CASSFYGGTEAFF.

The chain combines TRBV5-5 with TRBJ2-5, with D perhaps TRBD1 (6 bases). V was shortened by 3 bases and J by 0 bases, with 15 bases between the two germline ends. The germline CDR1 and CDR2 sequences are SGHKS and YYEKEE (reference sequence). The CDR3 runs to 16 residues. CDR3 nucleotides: TGTGCCAGCAGCTCTAATAAAGGACAGAACCAAGAGACCCAGTACTTC. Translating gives CASSSNKGQNQETQYF. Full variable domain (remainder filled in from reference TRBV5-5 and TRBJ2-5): DAGVTQSPTHLIKTRGQQVTLRCSPISGHKSVSWYQQVLGQGPQFIFQYYEKEERGRGNFPDRFSARQFPNYSSELNVNALLLGDSALYLCASSSNKGQNQETQYFGPGTRLLVL.

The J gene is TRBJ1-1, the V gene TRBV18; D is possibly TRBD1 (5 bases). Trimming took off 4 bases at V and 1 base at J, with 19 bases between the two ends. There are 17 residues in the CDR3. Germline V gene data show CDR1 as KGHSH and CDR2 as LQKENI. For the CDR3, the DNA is TGTGCCAGCTCACGCCGGGGGTTCCTAGGGGAGAACACTGAAGCTTTCTTT. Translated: CASSRRGFLGENTEAFF.

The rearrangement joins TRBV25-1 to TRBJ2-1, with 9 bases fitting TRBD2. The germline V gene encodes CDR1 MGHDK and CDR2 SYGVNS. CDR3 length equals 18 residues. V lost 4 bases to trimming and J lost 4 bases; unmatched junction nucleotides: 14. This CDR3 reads CASSGEGVVAGVYNEQFF. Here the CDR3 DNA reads TGTGCCAGCAGTGGGGAGGGGGTGGTAGCGGGAGTGTACAATGAGCAGTTCTTC.

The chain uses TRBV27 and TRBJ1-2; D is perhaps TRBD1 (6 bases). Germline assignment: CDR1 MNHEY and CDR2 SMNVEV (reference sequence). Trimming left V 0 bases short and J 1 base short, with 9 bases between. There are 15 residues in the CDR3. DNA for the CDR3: TGTGCCAGCAGTTTATCGCTACAGGGTAACTATGGCTACACCTTC. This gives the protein CASSLSLQGNYGYTF.

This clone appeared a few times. For the CDR3, the DNA is TGTGCCAGCACCCGCGGCGGGGGGGCGGACACCGGGGAGCTGTTTTTT. This encodes CASTRGGGADTGELFF. The chain uses TRBV5-4 and TRBJ2-2, with 9 bases fitting TRBD2. Germline assignment: CDR1 SGHNT and CDR2 YYREEE (reference sequence). The CDR3 runs to 16 residues. With 6 bases clipped from V and 3 bases from J, the junction kept 9 bases outside the gene matches.

CDR3 loop: CASSKRVSGRAPGELFF. In DNA form, the CDR3 reads TGTGCCAGCAGCAAAAGGGTTAGCGGGAGGGCCCCCGGGGAGCTGTTTTTT. The J gene is TRBJ2-2, the V gene TRBV21-1; the table assigns TRBD2, which was not confirmed against the DNA. TRBV21-1 is classified as a pseudogene. This CDR3 has 17 residues.

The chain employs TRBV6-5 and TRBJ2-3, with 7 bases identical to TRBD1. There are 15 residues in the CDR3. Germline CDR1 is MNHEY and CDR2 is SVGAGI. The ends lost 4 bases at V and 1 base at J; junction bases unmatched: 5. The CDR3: CASSSTGDRTDTQYF. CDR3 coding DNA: TGTGCCAGCAGTTCCACAGGGGATCGCACAGATACGCAGTATTTT.

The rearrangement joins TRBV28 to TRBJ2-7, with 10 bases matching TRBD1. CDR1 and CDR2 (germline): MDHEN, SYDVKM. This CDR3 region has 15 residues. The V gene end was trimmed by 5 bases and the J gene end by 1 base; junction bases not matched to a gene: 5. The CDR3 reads CASSTGGQGSYEQYF. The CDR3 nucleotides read TGTGCCAGCAGTACAGGGGGACAGGGGTCCTACGAGCAGTACTTC.

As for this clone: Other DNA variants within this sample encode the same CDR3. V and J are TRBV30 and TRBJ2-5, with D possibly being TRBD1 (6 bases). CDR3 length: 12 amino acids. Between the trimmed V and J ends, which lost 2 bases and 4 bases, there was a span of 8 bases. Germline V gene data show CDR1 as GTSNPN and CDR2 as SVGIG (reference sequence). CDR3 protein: CAWSRGGETQYF. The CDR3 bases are TGTGCCTGGAGTAGAGGGGGAGAGACCCAGTACTTC.

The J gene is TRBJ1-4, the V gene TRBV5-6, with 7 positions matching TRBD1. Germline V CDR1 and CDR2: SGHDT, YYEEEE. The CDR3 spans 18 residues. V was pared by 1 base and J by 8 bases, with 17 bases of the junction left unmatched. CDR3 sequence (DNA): TGTGCCAGCAGCTTGTTATCCGGGACAGACCTTATCGCGGAAAAACTGTTTTTT. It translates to CASSLLSGTDLIAEKLFF.

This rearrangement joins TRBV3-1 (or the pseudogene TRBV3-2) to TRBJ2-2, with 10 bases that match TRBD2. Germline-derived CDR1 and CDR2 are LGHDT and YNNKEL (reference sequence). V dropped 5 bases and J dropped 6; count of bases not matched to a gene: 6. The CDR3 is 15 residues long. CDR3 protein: CASSASGRAAGELFF. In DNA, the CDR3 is TGTGCCAGCAGCGCCAGCGGGAGGGCGGCCGGGGAGCTGTTTTTT.

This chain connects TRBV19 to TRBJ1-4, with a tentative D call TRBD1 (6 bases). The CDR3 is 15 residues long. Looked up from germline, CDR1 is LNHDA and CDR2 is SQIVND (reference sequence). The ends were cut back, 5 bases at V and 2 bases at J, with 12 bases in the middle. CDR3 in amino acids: CASSRLGQTNEKLFF. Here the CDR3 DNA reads TGTGCCAGTAGTCGCCTAGGACAGACTAATGAAAAACTGTTTTTT.

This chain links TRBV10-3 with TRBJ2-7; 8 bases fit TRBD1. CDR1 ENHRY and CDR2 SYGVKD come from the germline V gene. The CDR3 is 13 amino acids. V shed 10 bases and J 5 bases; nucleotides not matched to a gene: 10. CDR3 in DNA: TGTGCCACCTCCGGGACAGGCCCTAACGAGCAGTACTTC. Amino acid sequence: CATSGTGPNEQYF.

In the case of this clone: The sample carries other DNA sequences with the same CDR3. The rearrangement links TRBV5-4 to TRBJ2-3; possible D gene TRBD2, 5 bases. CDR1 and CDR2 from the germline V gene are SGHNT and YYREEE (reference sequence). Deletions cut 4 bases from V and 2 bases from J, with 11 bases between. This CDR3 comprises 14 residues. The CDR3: CASSASGHTDTQYF. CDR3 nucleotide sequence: TGTGCCAGCAGCGCGAGCGGCCACACAGATACGCAGTATTTT.

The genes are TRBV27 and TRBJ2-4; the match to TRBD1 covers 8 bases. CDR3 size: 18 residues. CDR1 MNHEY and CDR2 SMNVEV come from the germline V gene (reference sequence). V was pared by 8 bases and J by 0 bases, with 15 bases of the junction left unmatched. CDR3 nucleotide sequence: TGTGCCAGCCGGGTAGGGACAGGAGACCAATTAGCCAAAAACATTCAGTACTTC. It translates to CASRVGTGDQLAKNIQYF.

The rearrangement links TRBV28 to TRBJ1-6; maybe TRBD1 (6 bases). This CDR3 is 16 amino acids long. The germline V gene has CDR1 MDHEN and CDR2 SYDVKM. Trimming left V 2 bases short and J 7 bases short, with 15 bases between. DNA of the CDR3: TGTGCCAGCAGTTTACCTGGGGCAGGGGAAAATTCACCCCTCCACTTT. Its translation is CASSLPGAGENSPLHF. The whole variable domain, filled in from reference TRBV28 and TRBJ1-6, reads DVKVTQSSRYLVKRTGEKVFLECVQDMDHENMFWYRQDPGLGLRLIYFSYDVKMKEKGDIPEGYSVSREKKERFSLILESASTNQTSMYLCASSLPGAGENSPLHFGNGTRLTVT.

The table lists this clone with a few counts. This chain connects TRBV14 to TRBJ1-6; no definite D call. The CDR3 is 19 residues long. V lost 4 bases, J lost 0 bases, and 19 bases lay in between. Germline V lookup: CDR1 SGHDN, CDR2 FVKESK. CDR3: CASSRSGRAGSSYNSPLHF. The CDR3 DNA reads TGTGCCAGCAGCCGATCCGGGAGAGCGGGAAGCTCCTATAATTCACCCCTCCACTTT.

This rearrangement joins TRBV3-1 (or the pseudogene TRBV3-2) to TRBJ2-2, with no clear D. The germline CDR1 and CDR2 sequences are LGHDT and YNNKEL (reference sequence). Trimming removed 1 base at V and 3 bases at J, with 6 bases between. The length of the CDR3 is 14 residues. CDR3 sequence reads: CASSQASYTGELFF. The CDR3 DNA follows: TGTGCCAGCAGCCAAGCCTCGTACACCGGGGAGCTGTTTTTT.

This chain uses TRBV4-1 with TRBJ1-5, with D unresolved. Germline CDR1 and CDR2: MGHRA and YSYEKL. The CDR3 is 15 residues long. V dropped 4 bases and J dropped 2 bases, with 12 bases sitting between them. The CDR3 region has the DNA TGCGCCAGCAGCCCGTTGTTCGAGGGCAATCAGCCCCAGCATTTT. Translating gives CASSPLFEGNQPQHF.

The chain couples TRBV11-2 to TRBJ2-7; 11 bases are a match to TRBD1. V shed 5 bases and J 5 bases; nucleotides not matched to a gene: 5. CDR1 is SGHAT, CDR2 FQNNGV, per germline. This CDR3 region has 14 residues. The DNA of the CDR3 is TGTGCCAGCAGCCCAAGGACAGGGGGCGACGAGCAGTACTTC. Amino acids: CASSPRTGGDEQYF.

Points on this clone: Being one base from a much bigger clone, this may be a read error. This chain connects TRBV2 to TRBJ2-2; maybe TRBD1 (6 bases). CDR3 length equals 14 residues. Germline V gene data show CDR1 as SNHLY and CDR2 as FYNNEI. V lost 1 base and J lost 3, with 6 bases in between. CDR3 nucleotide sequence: TGTGCCAGCAGTGAAGACAGGGACACCGGGGAGCTGTTTTTT. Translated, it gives CASSEDRDTGELFF.

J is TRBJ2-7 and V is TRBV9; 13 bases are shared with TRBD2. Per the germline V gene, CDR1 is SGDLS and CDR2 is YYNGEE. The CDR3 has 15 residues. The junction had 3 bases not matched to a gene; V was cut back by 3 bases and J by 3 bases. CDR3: CASSGTSGSVYEQYF. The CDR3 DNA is TGTGCCAGCAGCGGGACTAGCGGGAGCGTCTACGAGCAGTACTTC. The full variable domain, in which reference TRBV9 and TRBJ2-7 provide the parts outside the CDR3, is DSGVTQTPKHLITATGQRVTLRCSPRSGDLSVYWYQQSLDQGLQFLIQYYNGEERAKGNILERFSAQQFPDLHSELNLSSLELGDSALYFCASSGTSGSVYEQYFGPGTRLTVT.

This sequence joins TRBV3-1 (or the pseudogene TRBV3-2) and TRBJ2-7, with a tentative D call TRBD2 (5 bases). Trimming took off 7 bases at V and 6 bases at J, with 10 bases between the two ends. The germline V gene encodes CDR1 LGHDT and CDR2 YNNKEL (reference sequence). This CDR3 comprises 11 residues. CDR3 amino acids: CASKDSGEQYF. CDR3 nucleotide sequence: TGTGCCAGCAAGGACTCCGGCGAGCAGTACTTC.

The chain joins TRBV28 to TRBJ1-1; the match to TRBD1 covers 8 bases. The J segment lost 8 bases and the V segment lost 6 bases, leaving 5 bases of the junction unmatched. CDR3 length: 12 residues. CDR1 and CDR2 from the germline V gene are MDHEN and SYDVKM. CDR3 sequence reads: CASRAGQGEAFF. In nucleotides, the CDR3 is TGTGCCAGCAGGGCCGGACAGGGCGAAGCTTTCTTT.

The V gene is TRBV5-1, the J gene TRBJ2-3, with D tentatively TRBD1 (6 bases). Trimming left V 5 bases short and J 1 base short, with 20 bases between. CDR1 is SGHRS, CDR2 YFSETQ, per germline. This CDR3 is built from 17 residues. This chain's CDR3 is CASSAGRWGRGTDTQYF. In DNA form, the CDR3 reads TGCGCCAGCAGTGCCGGTAGATGGGGGCGAGGCACAGATACGCAGTATTTT. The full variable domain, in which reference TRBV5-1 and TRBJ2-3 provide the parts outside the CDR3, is KAGVTQTPRYLIKTRGQQVTLSCSPISGHRSVSWYQQTPGQGLQFLFEYFSETQRNKGNFPGRFSGRQFSNSRSEMNVSTLELGDSALYLCASSAGRWGRGTDTQYFGPGTRLTVL.